This is a list of T cell receptor beta chains from one sample in a study of T cell responses to AZD1222 COVID-19 vaccine. This table comes from immunoSEQ multiplex PCR, and its TCRdb copy is limited to in-frame clones, with some not included. The sample has approximately 84,000 clones, roughly 88% seen once. Material: peripheral blood, obtained 28 days after the second AZD1222 dose. These receptors all stem from an adult who received the AZD1222 COVID-19 vaccine. CDR3s include the opening cysteine and the closing phenylalanine or tryptophan. The D gene is left open where the match is weak. Clone size, where shown, is once, few, many, or a class for clones that have expanded.

D,V,size,J,DNA,CDR3
TRBD1,TRBV6-6,NA,TRBJ1-3,TGTGCCAGCAGCCGATCCACTACAGGGGGTGGAAACACCATATATTTT,CASSRSTTGGGNTIYF
NA,TRBV19,NA,TRBJ2-5,TGTGCCAGCAGTATAGAACTCTATGAGGGATCAGAGACCCAGTACTTC,CASSIELYEGSETQYF
NA,TRBV18,NA,TRBJ2-6,TGTGCCAGCTCACCACCGGTATCTGGGGCCAACGTCCTGACTTTC,CASSPPVSGANVLTF
NA,TRBV19,few,TRBJ2-5,TGTGCCAGTAGTCCAGGGCTGGGAGAGACCCAGTACTTC,CASSPGLGETQYF
NA,TRBV12-3/TRBV12-4,NA,TRBJ1-5,TGTGCCAGCAGTTTAAATCAGCCCCAGCATTTT,CASSLNQPQHF
NA,TRBV11-2,NA,TRBJ1-4,TGTGCCAGCAGCTTACAAGGGGATAATGAAAAACTGTTTTTT,CASSLQGDNEKLFF
TRBD2,TRBV4-2,NA,TRBJ2-5,TGTGCCAGCAGCCTATTCCTTAGCGGCCAGCGGGGGCTGCAAGAGACCCAGTACTTC,CASSLFLSGQRGLQETQYF
TRBD1,TRBV5-8,NA,TRBJ1-2,TGTGCCAGCAGCTTGCTTGGACAGGGGGCCGGGCCTGTCGGCTACACCTTC,CASSLLGQGAGPVGYTF
TRBD1,TRBV6-6,NA,TRBJ2-2,TGTGCCAGCAGTTCCGACCGGACAGGGTCGGCCGGGGAGCTGTTTTTT,CASSSDRTGSAGELFF
TRBD2,TRBV7-6,NA,TRBJ2-1,TGTGCCAGCAGCACAACTGTCCGGGGGGTACCTACAATTGAGCAGTTCTTC,CASSTTVRGVPTIEQFF
NA,TRBV3-1/TRBV3-2,NA,TRBJ1-1,TGTGCCAGCAGCGAGGTTGGGGGCACTGAAGCTTTCTTT,CASSEVGGTEAFF
TRBD1,TRBV4-1,NA,TRBJ1-4,TGCGCCAGCAGCAAACCCGGGACAGGGGTCGAAAAACTGTTTTTT,CASSKPGTGVEKLFF
TRBD1,TRBV7-8,NA,TRBJ2-5,TGTGCCAGCAGCTTAGTAGGACGGACAGGGAGTAGAAGGGAGACCCAGTACTTC,CASSLVGRTGSRRETQYF
NA,TRBV6-4,NA,TRBJ1-1,TGTGCCAGCAGTGACACCCCTCAGGCACGAGAAGCTTTCTTT,CASSDTPQAREAFF
NA,TRBV27,few,TRBJ2-7,TGTGCCAGCAGTCGACAGGAGCAGTACTTC,CASSRQEQYF
NA,TRBV3-1/TRBV3-2,NA,TRBJ1-6,TGTGCCAGCAGCCAAGCGCGGACCCTCGGTTCACCCCTCCACTTT,CASSQARTLGSPLHF
TRBD1,TRBV19,NA,TRBJ1-1,TGTGCCAGTAGCAACAGGGGGCTCAGAAACACTGAAGCTTTCTTT,CASSNRGLRNTEAFF
NA,TRBV12-3/TRBV12-4,NA,TRBJ1-4,TGTGCCAGCAGTTTGTCGGAAAAACTGTTTTTT,CASSLSEKLFF
NA,TRBV19,NA,TRBJ2-1,TGTGCCAGTAGGACAGGCCTACACAATGAGCAGTTCTTC,CASRTGLHNEQFF
NA,TRBV11-2,NA,TRBJ2-5,TGTGCCAGCAGCAGACACGGACAGAACATGCGAGAGACCCAGTACTTC,CASSRHGQNMRETQYF
NA,TRBV3-1/TRBV3-2,NA,TRBJ1-2,TGTGCCAGCAGCCCATTCCCGGGGGCGGAAGGCTACACCTTC,CASSPFPGAEGYTF
NA,TRBV30,NA,TRBJ2-1,TGTGCCTGGGGTAGGGAGAACTACAATGAGCAGTTCTTC,CAWGRENYNEQFF